A selection of T cell receptor beta chains follows, all from one sample in a study of T cells in Graves' hyperthyroidism and ophthalmopathy. TCRdb re-called the multiplex PCR reads with MiXCR, one entry per CDR3 protein. The table includes roughly 800,000 distinct CDR3 sequences, over 35% detected once. The sequenced sample was blood. The receptors derive from a man between 18 and 35 years old with Graves' hyperthyroidism. CDR3s include the opening cysteine and the closing phenylalanine or tryptophan. Each record gives: clone size, J gene, D gene, V gene, CDR3 protein, CDR3 DNA. A D gene is named only where the DNA matches it firmly. A row's size may be missing; if present it is once, few, many or a size class.

- TRBJ2-5 TRBD1 TRBV2 CVSSHRDRGRQERETQYF TGTGTCAGCAGCCACCGGGACAGGGGGCGCCAAGAGAGGGAGACCCAGTACTTC
few TRBJ1-1 TRBD1 TRBV6-6 CASSYGTGVTEAFF TGTGCCAGCAGTTACGGGACAGGGGTCACTGAAGCTTTCTTT
- TRBJ2-2 TRBD1 TRBV19 CASSQGQGYGELFF TGTGCCAGTAGTCAGGGACAGGGGTACGGGGAGCTGTTTTTT
- TRBJ2-7 TRBD2 TRBV7-2 CASTPGLVVYEQYF TGTGCCAGCACCCCAGGACTAGTTGTATACGAGCAGTACTTC
few TRBJ2-7 - TRBV5-1 CASSLERGGLVSYEQYF TGCGCCAGCAGCTTGGAACGGGGCGGCCTAGTCAGCTACGAGCAGTACTTC
few TRBJ2-7 - TRBV2 CASSYSGGRYEQYF TGTGCCAGCAGTTACTCCGGGGGGCGGTACGAGCAGTACTTC
once TRBJ1-6 - TRBV25-1 CACSAPHRGVNNSPLHF TGTGCCTGCAGTGCTCCCCACCGGGGGGTGAATAATTCACCCCTCCACTTT
- TRBJ2-2 - TRBV20-1 CSARTPGRDTGELFF TGCAGTGCTAGAACCCCGGGAAGGGACACCGGGGAGCTGTTTTTT
- TRBJ1-5 TRBD1 TRBV19 CASSSTGVSNQPQHF TGTGCCAGTAGTTCTACAGGGGTTAGCAATCAGCCCCAGCATTTT
many TRBJ1-1 - TRBV5-1 CASSLGPGNTEAFF TGTGCCAGCAGCTTGGGGCCAGGGAACACTGAAGCTTTCTTT
- TRBJ2-2 TRBD2 TRBV2 CASEGLAGETGELFF TGTGCCAGCGAGGGACTAGCGGGGGAGACCGGGGAGCTGTTTTTT